Reported below is one T cell receptor beta chain. The data originate from a study of blood T cell repertoires in COVID-19. Study overall: COVID-19 samples collected from the United States, Italy and Spain covered acute and convalescent phases. PBMCs, B-cell-depleted T cells, or T cells were the source of the cDNA or gDNA that made up the material.

Methods used by the authors: Researchers report that nucleated cell counts were estimated from reference gene primer amplification. The repertoire was sequenced with immunoSEQ multiplex PCR; TCRdb's copy has only in-frame clones and lacks some. That table gives V, J and clone size, and the DNA gave D and trimming. Altogether 65,000 or so clones are present, roughly 87% being singletons, with the ten largest covering about a tenth. Trimming took 4 bases from V and 4 from J; bases not matched to a gene: 14. The CDR3 length is 17 residues. The germline CDR1 and CDR2 sequences are LNHDA and SQIVND (reference sequence).

The receptor comes from a human donor with acute or convalescent COVID-19. The donor label of this sample is uncertain. The sequencing sample was made of peripheral blood. The V and J genes are TRBV19 and TRBJ2-7; 9 bases are a match to TRBD1. Written as DNA, the CDR3 is TGTGCCAGTAGTACGAATGCCCCCGGGACAGGGCTGTACGAGCAGTACTTC. Protein: CASSTNAPGTGLYEQYF.